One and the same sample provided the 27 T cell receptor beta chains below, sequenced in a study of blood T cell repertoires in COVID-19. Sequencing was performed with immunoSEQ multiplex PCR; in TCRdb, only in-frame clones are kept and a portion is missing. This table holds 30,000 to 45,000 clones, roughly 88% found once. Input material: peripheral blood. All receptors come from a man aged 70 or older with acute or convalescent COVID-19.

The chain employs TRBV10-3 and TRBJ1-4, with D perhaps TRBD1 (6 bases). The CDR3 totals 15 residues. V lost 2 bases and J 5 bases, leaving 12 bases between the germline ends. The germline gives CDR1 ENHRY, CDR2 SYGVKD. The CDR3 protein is CAISEGQTNNEKLFF. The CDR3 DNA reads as TGTGCCATCAGTGAGGGACAGACAAACAATGAAAAACTGTTTTTT.

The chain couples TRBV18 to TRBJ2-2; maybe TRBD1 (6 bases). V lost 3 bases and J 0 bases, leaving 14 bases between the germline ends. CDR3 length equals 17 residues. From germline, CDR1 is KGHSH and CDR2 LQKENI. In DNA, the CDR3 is TGTGCCAGCTCACCGGACAGACAAACAACGAACACCGGGGAGCTGTTTTTT. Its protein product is CASSPDRQTTNTGELFF.

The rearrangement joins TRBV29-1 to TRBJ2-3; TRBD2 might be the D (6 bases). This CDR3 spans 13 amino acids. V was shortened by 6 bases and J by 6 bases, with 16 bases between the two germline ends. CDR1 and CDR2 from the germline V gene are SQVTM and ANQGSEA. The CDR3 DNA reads TGCAGCGTGCTCCAGCGGGCCGCCGATACGCAGTATTTT. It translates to CSVLQRAADTQYF.

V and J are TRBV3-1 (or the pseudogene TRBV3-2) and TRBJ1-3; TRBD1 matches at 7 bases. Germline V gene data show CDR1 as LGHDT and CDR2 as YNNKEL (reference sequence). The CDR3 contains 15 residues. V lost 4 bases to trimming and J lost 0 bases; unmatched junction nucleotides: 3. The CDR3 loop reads CASSPRDSSGNTIYF. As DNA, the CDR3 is TGTGCCAGCAGCCCACGGGACAGCTCTGGAAACACCATATATTTT.

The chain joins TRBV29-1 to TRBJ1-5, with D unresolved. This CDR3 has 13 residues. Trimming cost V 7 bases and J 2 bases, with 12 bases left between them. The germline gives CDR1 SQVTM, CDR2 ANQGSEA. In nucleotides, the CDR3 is TGCAGCGCTGGCTACGGAGGCAATCAGCCCCAGCATTTT. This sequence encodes CSAGYGGNQPQHF. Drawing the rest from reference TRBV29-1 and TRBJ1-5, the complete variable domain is SAVISQKPSRDICQRGTSLTIQCQVDSQVTMMFWYRQQPGQSLTLIATANQGSEATYESGFVIDKFPISRPNLTFSTLTVSNMSPEDSSIYLCSAGYGGNQPQHFGDGTRLSIL.

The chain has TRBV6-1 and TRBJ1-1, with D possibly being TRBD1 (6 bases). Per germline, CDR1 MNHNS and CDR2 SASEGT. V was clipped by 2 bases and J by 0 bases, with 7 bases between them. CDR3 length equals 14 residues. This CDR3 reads CASSERTVNTEAFF. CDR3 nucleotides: TGTGCCAGCAGTGAACGGACAGTGAACACTGAAGCTTTCTTT.

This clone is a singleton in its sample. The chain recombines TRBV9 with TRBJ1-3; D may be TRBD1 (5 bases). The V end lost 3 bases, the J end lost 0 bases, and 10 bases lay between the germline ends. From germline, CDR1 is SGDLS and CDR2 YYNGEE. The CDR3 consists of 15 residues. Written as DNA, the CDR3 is TGTGCCAGCAGCGCGGGGGTGAACTCTGGAAACACCATATATTTT. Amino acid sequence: CASSAGVNSGNTIYF.

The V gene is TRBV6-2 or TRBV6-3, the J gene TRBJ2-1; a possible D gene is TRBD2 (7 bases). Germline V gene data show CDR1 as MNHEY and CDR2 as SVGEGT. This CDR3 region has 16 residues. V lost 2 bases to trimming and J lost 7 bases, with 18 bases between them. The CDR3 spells CASSYEGGGPWNEQFF. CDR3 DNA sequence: TGTGCCAGCAGTTACGAGGGGGGAGGGCCATGGAATGAGCAGTTCTTC.

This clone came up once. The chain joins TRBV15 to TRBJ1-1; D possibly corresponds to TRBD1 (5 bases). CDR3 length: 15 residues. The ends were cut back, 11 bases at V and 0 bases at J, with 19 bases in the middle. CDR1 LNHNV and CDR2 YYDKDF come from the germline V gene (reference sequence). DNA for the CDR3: TGTGCCCGCACCGGGGGGAACGAGCTGAACACTGAAGCTTTCTTT. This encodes CARTGGNELNTEAFF.

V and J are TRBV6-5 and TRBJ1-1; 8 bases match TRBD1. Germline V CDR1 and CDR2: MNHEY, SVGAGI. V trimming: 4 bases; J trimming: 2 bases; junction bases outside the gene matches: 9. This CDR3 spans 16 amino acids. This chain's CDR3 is CASSLLGTGKNTEAFF. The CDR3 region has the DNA TGTGCCAGCAGTTTACTAGGGACAGGTAAAAACACTGAAGCTTTCTTT.

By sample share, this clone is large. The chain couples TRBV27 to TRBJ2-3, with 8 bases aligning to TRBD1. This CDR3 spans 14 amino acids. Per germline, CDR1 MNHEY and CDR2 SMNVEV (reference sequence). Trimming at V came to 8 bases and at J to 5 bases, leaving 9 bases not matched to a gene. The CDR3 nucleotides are TGTGCCAGCTCGGACAGGGAAGGAGGAGATACGCAGTATTTT. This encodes CASSDREGGDTQYF.

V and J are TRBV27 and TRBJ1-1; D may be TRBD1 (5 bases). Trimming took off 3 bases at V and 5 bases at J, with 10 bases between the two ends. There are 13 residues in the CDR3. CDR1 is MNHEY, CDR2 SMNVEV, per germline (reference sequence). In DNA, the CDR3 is TGTGCCAGCAGTTTGGGGGAGGCGACTGAAGCTTTCTTT. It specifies CASSLGEATEAFF.

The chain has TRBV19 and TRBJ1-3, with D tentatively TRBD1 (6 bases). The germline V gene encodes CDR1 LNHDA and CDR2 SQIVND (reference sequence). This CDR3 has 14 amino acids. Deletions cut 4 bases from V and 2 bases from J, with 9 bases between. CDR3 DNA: TGTGCCAGTAGTAACAGGGCGGCTGGAAACACCATATATTTT. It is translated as CASSNRAAGNTIYF.

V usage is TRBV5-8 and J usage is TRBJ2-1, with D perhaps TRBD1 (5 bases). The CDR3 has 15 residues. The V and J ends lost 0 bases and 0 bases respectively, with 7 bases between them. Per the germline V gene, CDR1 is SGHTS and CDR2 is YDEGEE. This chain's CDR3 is CASSLGGSSYNEQFF. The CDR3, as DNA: TGTGCCAGCAGCTTGGGGGGCAGCTCCTACAATGAGCAGTTCTTC.

The CDR3 loop reads CASSEALPGSNQPQHF. CDR3 nucleotide sequence: TGTGCCAGCAGTGAAGCGCTTCCGGGTAGCAATCAGCCCCAGCATTTT. The chain couples TRBV2 to TRBJ1-5; no clear D gene. The CDR3 is 16 amino acids. Deletions cut 0 bases from V and 0 bases from J, with 9 bases between. CDR1 SNHLY and CDR2 FYNNEI come from the germline V gene.

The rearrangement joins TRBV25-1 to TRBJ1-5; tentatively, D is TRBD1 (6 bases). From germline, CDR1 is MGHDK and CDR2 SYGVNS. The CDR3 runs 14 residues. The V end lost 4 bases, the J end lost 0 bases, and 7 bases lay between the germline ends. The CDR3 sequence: CASSGDTSNQPQHF. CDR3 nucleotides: TGTGCCAGCAGTGGGGACACTAGCAATCAGCCCCAGCATTTT. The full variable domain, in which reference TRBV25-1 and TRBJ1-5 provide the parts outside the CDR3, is EADIYQTPRYLVIGTGKKITLECSQTMGHDKMYWYQQDPGMELHLIHYSYGVNSTEKGDLSSESTVSRIRTEHFPLTLESARPSHTSQYLCASSGDTSNQPQHFGDGTRLSIL.

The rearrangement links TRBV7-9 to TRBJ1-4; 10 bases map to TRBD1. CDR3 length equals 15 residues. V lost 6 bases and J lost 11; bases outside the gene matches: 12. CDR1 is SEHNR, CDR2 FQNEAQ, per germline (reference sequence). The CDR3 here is CASSRAGTGVEKLFF. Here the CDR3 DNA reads TGTGCCAGCAGTAGAGCCGGGACAGGGGTTGAGAAACTGTTTTTT. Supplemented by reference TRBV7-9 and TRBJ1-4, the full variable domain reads DTGVSQNPRHKITKRGQNVTFRCDPISEHNRLYWYRQTLGQGPEFLTYFQNEAQLEKSRLLSDRFSAERPKGSFSTLEIQRTEQGDSAMYLCASSRAGTGVEKLFFGSGTQLSVL.

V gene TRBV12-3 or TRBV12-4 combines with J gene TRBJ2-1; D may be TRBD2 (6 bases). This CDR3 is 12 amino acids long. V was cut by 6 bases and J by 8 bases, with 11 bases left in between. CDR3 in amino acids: CASSPPGDEQFF. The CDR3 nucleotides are TGTGCCAGCAGCCCACCGGGAGATGAGCAGTTCTTC.

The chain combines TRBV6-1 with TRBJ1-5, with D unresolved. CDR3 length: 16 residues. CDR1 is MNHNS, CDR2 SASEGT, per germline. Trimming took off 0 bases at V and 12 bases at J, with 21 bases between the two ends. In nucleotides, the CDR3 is TGTGCCAGCAGTGAAGCGTTGCGCGTTGCCCTCCCGGGCCAGCATTTT. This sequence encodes CASSEALRVALPGQHF.

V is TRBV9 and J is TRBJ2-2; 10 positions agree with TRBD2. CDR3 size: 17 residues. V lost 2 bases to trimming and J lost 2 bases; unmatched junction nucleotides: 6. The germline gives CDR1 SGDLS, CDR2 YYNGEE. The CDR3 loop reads CASSVQREGLNTGELFF. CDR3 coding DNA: TGTGCCAGCAGCGTGCAGCGGGAGGGCCTCAACACCGGGGAGCTGTTTTTT.

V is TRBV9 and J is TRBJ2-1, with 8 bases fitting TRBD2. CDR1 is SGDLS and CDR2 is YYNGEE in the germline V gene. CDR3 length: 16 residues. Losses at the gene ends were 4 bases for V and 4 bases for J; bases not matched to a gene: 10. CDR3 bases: TGTGCCAGCAGCCCTCCGGGTAGCGGGATATACAATGAGCAGTTCTTC. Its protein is CASSPPGSGIYNEQFF. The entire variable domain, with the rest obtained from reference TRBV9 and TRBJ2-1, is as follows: DSGVTQTPKHLITATGQRVTLRCSPRSGDLSVYWYQQSLDQGLQFLIQYYNGEERAKGNILERFSAQQFPDLHSELNLSSLELGDSALYFCASSPPGSGIYNEQFFGPGTRLTVL.

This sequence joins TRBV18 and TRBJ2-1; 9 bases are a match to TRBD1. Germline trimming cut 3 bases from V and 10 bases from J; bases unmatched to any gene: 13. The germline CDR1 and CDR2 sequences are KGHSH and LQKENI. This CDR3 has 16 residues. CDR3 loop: CASSPLTGTGYSEQFF. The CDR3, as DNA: TGTGCCAGCTCACCTCTAACCGGGACAGGGTATTCCGAGCAGTTCTTC.

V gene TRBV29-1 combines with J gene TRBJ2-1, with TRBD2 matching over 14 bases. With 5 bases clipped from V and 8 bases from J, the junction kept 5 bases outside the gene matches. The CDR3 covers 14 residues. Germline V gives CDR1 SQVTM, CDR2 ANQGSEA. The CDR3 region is CSVRGLAGAYEQFF. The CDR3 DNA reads TGCAGCGTTAGGGGACTAGCGGGAGCTTATGAGCAGTTCTTC.

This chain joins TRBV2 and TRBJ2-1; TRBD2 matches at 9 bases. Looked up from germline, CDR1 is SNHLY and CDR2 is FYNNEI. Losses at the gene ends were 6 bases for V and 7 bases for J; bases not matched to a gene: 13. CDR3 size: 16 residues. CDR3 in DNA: TGTGCCAGCAGCACACAGGGGCTAGCGGGAAGTAATGAGCAGTTCTTC. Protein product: CASSTQGLAGSNEQFF.

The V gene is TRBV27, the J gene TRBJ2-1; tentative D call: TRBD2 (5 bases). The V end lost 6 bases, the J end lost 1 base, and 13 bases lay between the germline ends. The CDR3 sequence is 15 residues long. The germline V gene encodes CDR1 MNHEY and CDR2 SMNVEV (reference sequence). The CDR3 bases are TGTGCCAGCAGGGCCCCGGGCGGGTCCTACAATGAGCAGTTCTTC. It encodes CASRAPGGSYNEQFF.

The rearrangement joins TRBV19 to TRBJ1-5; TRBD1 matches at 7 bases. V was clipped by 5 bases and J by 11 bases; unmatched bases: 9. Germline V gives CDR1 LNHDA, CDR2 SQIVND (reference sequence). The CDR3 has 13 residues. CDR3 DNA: TGTGCCAGTAGTGACCCGACAGGGTTGACCCAGCATTTT. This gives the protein CASSDPTGLTQHF.

The CDR3 region is CASSRRWTPNEQYF. The CDR3 region has the DNA TGTGCCAGCAGCCGGCGCTGGACACCTAACGAGCAGTACTTC. The rearrangement uses TRBV3-1 (or the pseudogene TRBV3-2) and TRBJ2-7; D is possibly TRBD1 (5 bases). Trimming removed 4 bases from V and 5 bases from J, with 15 bases in between. Germline V gene lookup returns CDR1 LGHDT and CDR2 YNNKEL (reference sequence). The CDR3 extends over 14 amino acids.